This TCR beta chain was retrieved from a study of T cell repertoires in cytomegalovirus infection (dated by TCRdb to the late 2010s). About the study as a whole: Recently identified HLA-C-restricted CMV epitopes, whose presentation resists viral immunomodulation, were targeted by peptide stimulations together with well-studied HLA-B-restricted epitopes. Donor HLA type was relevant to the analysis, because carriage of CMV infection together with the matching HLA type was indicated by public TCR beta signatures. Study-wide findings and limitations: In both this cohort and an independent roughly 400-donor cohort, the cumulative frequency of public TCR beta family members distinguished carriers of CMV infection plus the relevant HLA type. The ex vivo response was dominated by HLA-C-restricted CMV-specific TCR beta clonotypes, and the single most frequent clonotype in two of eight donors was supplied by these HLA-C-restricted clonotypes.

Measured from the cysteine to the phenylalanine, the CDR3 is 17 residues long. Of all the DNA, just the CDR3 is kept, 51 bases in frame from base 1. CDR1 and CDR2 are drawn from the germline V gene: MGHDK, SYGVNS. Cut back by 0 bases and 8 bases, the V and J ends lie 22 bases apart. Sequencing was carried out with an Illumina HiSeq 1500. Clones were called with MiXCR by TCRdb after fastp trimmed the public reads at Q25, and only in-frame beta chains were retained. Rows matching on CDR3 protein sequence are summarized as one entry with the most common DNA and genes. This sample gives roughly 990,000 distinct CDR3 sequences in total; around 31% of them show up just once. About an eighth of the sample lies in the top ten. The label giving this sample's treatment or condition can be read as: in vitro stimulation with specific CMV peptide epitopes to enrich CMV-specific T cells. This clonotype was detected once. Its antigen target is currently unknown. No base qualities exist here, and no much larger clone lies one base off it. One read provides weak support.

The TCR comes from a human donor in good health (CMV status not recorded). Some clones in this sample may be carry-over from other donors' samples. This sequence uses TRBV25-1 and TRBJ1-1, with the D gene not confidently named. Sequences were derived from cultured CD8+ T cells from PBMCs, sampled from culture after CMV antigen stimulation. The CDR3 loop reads CASSEYNQSSGNFEAFF. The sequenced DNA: TGTGCCAGCAGTGAATATAACCAGTCCTCCGGTAATTTCGAAGCTTTCTTT.